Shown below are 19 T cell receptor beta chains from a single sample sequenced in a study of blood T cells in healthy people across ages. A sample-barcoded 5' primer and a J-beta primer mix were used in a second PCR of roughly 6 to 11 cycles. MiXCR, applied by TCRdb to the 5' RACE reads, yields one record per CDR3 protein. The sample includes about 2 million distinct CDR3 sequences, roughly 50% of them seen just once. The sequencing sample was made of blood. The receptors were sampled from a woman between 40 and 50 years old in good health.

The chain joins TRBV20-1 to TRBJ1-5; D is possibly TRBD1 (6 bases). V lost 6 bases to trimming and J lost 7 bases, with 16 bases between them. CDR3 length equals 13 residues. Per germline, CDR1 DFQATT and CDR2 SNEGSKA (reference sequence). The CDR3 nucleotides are TGCAGTGCCACACCTGGGGGGGCACAGCCCCAGCATTTT. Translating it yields CSATPGGAQPQHF.

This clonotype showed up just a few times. The CDR3 reads CASTHIILPGKPDTQYF. The DNA of the CDR3 is TGTGCCAGCACCCATATTATACTTCCGGGTAAACCAGATACGCAGTATTTT. The rearrangement uses TRBV6-6 and TRBJ2-3; D is ambiguous. The CDR3 consists of 17 residues. V was trimmed by 7 bases and J by 4 bases, leaving 24 bases between them. CDR1 and CDR2 (germline): MNHNY, SVGAGI (reference sequence).

The CDR3 reads CASSEVQAYGYTF. CDR3 DNA sequence: TGTGCCAGCAGTGAGGTACAGGCCTACGGCTACACCTTC. The rearrangement uses TRBV2 and TRBJ1-2; tentative D call: TRBD1 (5 bases). V lost 3 bases and J 8 bases, leaving 13 bases between the germline ends. The CDR3 runs 13 residues. In germline, CDR1 is SNHLY, CDR2 FYNNEI.

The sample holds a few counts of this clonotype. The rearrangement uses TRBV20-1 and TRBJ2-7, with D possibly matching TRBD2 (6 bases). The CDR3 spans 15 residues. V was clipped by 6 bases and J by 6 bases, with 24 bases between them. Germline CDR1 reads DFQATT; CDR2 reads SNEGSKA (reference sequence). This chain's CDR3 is CSARFLGSLGAEQYF. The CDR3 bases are TGCAGTGCCAGGTTTCTCGGGAGCCTCGGGGCCGAGCAGTACTTC.

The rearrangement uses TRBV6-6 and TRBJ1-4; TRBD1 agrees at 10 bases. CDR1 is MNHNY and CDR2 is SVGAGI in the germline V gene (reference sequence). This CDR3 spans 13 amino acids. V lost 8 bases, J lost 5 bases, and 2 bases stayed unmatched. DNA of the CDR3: TGTGCCAGCGGGGACAGGGGCAATGAAAAACTGTTTTTT. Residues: CASGDRGNEKLFF.

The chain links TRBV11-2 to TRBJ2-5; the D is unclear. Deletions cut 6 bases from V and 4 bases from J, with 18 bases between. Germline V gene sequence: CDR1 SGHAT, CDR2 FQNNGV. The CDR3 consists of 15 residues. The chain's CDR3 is CASSQTRVLSETQYF. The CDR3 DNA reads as TGTGCCAGCAGTCAGACCCGGGTACTCTCAGAGACCCAGTACTTC. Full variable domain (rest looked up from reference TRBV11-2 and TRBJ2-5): EAGVAQSPRYKIIEKRQSVAFWCNPISGHATLYWYQQILGQGPKLLIQFQNNGVVDDSQLPKDRFSAERLKGVDSTLKIQPAKLEDSAVYLCASSQTRVLSETQYFGPGTRLLVL.

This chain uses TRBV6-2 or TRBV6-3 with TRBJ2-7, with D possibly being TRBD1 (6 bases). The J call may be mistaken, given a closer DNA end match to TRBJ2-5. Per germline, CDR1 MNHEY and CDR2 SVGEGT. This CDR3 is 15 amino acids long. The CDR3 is CASTGVTTGLETQYF. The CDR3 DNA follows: TGTGCCAGCACCGGGGTCACGACAGGTTTGGAGACCCAGTACTTC.

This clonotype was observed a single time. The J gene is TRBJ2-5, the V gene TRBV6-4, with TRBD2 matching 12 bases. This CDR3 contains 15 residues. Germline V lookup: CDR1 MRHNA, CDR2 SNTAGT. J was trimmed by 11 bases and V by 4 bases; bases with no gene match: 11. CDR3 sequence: CASSALAGGSSEQYF. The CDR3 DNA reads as TGTGCCAGCAGTGCTCTAGCGGGGGGGAGTTCGGAGCAGTACTTC.

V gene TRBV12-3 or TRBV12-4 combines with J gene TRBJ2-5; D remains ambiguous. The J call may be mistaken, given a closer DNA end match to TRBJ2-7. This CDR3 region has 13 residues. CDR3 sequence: CASSFLGIREQYF. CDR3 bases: TGTGCCAGCAGTTTCCTAGGAATTCGCGAGCAGTACTTC.

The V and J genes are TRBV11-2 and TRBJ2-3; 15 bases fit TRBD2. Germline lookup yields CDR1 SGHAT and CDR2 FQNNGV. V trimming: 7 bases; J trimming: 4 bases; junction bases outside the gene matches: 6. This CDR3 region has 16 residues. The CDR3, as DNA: TGTGCCAGCACCCGGACTAGCGGGGGGGGGCCAGATACGCAGTATTTT. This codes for CASTRTSGGGPDTQYF.

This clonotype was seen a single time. CDR3 in amino acids: CASTHPFRVQGEQYF. In DNA, the CDR3 is TGTGCCAGCACCCACCCCTTTAGGGTACAGGGTGAGCAGTACTTC. The chain recombines TRBV12-3 or TRBV12-4 with TRBJ2-7, with a possible D match to TRBD1 (6 bases). V was pared by 7 bases and J by 7 bases, with 23 bases between. The CDR3 is 15 amino acids.

CDR3 nucleotides: TGTGCCAGCTGTTCAGGGATTCCGAACTATGGCTACACCTTC. It yields the protein CASCSGIPNYGYTF. This rearrangement joins TRBV28 to TRBJ1-2; tentative D call: TRBD1 (5 bases). Germline V gives CDR1 MDHEN, CDR2 SYDVKM. V lost 8 bases and J 2 bases, leaving 15 bases between the germline ends. This CDR3 is 14 amino acids long.

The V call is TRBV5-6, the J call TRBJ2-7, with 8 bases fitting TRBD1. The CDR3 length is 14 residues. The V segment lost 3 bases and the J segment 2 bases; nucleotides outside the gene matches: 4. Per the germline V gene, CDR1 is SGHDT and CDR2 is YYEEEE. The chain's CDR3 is CASSWADRAYEQYF. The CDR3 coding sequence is TGTGCCAGCAGCTGGGCGGACAGGGCCTACGAGCAGTACTTC.

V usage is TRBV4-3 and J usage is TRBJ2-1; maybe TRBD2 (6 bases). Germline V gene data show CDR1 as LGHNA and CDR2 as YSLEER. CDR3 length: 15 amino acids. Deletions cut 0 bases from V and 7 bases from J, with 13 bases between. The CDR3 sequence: CASSQDPAGRNEQFF. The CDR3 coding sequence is TGCGCCAGCAGCCAAGACCCCGCGGGGAGGAATGAGCAGTTCTTC.

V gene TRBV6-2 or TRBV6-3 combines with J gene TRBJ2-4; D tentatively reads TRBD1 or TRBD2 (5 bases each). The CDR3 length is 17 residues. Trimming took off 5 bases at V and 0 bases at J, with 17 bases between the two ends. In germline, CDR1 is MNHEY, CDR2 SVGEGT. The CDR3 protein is CASSPISVGVAKNIQYF. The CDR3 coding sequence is TGTGCCAGCAGTCCCATTAGCGTGGGGGTAGCCAAAAACATTCAGTACTTC.

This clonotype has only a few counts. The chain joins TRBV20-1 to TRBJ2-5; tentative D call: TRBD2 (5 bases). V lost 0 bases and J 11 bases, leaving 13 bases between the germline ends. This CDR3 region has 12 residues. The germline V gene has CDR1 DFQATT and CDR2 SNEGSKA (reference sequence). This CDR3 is CSARDGSEEQYF. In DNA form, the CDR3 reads TGCAGTGCTAGAGATGGTTCGGAGGAGCAGTACTTC.

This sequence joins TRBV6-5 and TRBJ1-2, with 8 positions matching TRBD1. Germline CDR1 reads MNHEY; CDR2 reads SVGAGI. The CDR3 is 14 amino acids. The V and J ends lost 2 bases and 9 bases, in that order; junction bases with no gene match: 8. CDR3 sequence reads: CASSYAGQGASYTF. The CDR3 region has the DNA TGTGCCAGCAGTTACGCCGGCCAGGGGGCGAGCTACACCTTC.

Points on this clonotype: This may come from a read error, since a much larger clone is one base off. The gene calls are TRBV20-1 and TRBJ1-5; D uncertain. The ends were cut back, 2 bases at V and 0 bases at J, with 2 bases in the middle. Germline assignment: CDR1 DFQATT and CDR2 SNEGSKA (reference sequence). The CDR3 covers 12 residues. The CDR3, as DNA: TGCAGTGCTAGACATAGCAATCAGCCCCAGCATTTT. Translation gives CSARHSNQPQHF.

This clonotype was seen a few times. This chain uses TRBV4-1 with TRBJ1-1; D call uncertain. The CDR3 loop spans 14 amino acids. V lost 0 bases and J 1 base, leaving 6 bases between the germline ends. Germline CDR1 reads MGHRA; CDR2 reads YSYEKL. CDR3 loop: CASSQERANTEAFF. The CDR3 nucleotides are TGCGCCAGCAGCCAAGAGAGGGCGAACACTGAAGCTTTCTTT.